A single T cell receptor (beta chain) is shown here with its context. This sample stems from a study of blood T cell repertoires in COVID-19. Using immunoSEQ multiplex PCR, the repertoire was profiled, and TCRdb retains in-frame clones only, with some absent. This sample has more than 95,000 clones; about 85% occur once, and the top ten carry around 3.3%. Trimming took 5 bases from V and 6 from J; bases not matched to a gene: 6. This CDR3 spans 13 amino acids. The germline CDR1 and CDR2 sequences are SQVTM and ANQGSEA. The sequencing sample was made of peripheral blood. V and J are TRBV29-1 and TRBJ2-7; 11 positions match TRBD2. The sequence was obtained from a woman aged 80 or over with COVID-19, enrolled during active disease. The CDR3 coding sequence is TGCAGCGTTCAGACTAGCGGGACGTCCGAGCAGTACTTC. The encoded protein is CSVQTSGTSEQYF.